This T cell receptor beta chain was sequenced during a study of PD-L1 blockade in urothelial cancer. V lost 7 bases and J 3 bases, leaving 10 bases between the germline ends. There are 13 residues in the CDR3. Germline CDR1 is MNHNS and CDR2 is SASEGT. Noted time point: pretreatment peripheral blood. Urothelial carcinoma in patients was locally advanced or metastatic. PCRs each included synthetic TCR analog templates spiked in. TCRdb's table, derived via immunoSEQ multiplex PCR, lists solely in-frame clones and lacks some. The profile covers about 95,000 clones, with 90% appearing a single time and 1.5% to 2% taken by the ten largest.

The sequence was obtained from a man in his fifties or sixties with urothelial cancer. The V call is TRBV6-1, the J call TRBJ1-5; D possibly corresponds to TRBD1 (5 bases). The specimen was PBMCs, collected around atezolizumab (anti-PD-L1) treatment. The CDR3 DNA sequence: TGTGCCAGCATCGAACAGGCCAATCAGCCCCAGCATTTT. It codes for CASIEQANQPQHF.